The rows below give T cell receptor beta chains drawn from one sample of a study of cytomegalovirus exposure and HLA in healthy donors. Clones were read by immunoSEQ multiplex PCR, and TCRdb kept only the in-frame ones, dropping some. The data contain 83,000 or so clones, about three quarters of them seen just once; the ten biggest clones take up about a tenth. The sample consisted of PBMCs. The receptors derive from a man aged 25 to 40 in good health and CMV-seropositive. The CDR3 runs from the conserved cysteine through the conserved F or W. The order of the fields is CDR3 protein, V gene, CDR3 length, J gene.

cdr3_aa: CASSVGAVDNSPLHF; v_call: TRBV5-1; cdr3_length: 15; j_call: TRBJ1-6
cdr3_aa: CSVVLRDTRFYEQYF; v_call: TRBV29-1; cdr3_length: 15; j_call: TRBJ2-7
cdr3_aa: CASSLGQGDNQPQHF; v_call: TRBV5-4; cdr3_length: 15; j_call: TRBJ1-5
cdr3_aa: CASSLGNRGRYEQYF; v_call: TRBV5-1; cdr3_length: 15; j_call: TRBJ2-7
cdr3_aa: CASSQDEFNSLYNEQFF; v_call: TRBV4-1; cdr3_length: 17; j_call: TRBJ2-1
cdr3_aa: CASSPPRVQPQHF; v_call: TRBV19; cdr3_length: 13; j_call: TRBJ1-5
cdr3_aa: CASSPGQGDYNSPLHF; v_call: TRBV7-6; cdr3_length: 16; j_call: TRBJ1-6
cdr3_aa: CASSWTSATYNEQFF; v_call: TRBV5-5; cdr3_length: 15; j_call: TRBJ2-1
cdr3_aa: CASSSSGTGTPIHYEQYF; v_call: TRBV7-9; cdr3_length: 18; j_call: TRBJ2-7
cdr3_aa: CASSAGAGGDTEAFF; v_call: TRBV5-1; cdr3_length: 15; j_call: TRBJ1-1
cdr3_aa: CASSPGSTYSNQPQHF; v_call: TRBV7-2; cdr3_length: 16; j_call: TRBJ1-5
cdr3_aa: CASRTHSGDEQYF; v_call: TRBV6-5; cdr3_length: 13; j_call: TRBJ2-7
cdr3_aa: CASSEELGGGNEKLFF; v_call: TRBV6-1; cdr3_length: 16; j_call: TRBJ1-4
cdr3_aa: CASSLAWTGNRNEQFF; v_call: TRBV5-1; cdr3_length: 16; j_call: TRBJ2-1
cdr3_aa: CASSPTAEPTETQYF; v_call: TRBV9; cdr3_length: 15; j_call: TRBJ2-5
cdr3_aa: CASSQDYRLNQPQHF; v_call: TRBV4-1; cdr3_length: 15; j_call: TRBJ1-5
cdr3_aa: CASSFRGRELFF; v_call: TRBV7-2; cdr3_length: 12; j_call: -
cdr3_aa: CASSQNRGGPEKLFF; v_call: TRBV5-1; cdr3_length: 15; j_call: TRBJ1-4
cdr3_aa: CASSDRQSYNSPLHF; v_call: TRBV2; cdr3_length: 15; j_call: TRBJ1-6
cdr3_aa: CASSLARQGKSNQPQHF; v_call: TRBV7-2; cdr3_length: 17; j_call: TRBJ1-5
cdr3_aa: CASMLAGPGGEQYF; v_call: TRBV6-5; cdr3_length: 14; j_call: TRBJ2-7
cdr3_aa: CASSNDRGNTIYF; v_call: TRBV5-6; cdr3_length: 13; j_call: TRBJ1-3
cdr3_aa: CASSQGDSGGQPQHF; v_call: TRBV4-3; cdr3_length: 15; j_call: TRBJ1-5
cdr3_aa: CASSDQVYTEAFF; v_call: TRBV7-8; cdr3_length: 13; j_call: TRBJ1-1
cdr3_aa: CASRQGGGNTGELFF; v_call: TRBV11-1; cdr3_length: 15; j_call: TRBJ2-2
cdr3_aa: CASSPPGSGGAYEQFF; v_call: TRBV18; cdr3_length: 16; j_call: TRBJ2-1
cdr3_aa: CASSTPQGYEQYF; v_call: TRBV7-2; cdr3_length: 13; j_call: -
cdr3_aa: CAWSVDSQRYTQYF; v_call: TRBV30; cdr3_length: 14; j_call: TRBJ2-3
cdr3_aa: CASSRDSAGYTF; v_call: TRBV6-1; cdr3_length: 12; j_call: TRBJ1-2
cdr3_aa: CASRAHRAATNEKLFF; v_call: TRBV28; cdr3_length: 16; j_call: TRBJ1-4
cdr3_aa: CASSPRLGHQPQHF; v_call: TRBV28; cdr3_length: 14; j_call: TRBJ1-5
cdr3_aa: CASSSGQGSYNEQFF; v_call: TRBV5-6; cdr3_length: 15; j_call: TRBJ2-1
cdr3_aa: CSVGGEGNQPQHF; v_call: TRBV29-1; cdr3_length: 13; j_call: TRBJ1-5
cdr3_aa: CASSTYRVSSSEAFF; v_call: TRBV6-5; cdr3_length: 15; j_call: TRBJ1-1
cdr3_aa: CASNTGESSYNEQFF; v_call: TRBV27; cdr3_length: 15; j_call: TRBJ2-1
cdr3_aa: CASSSQLNEKLFF; v_call: TRBV7-2; cdr3_length: 13; j_call: TRBJ1-4
cdr3_aa: CASSGLGGAQPQHF; v_call: TRBV9; cdr3_length: 14; j_call: TRBJ1-5
cdr3_aa: CASSHTPLGSNQPQHF; v_call: TRBV4-1; cdr3_length: 16; j_call: TRBJ1-5
cdr3_aa: CASSIGEIASEQYF; v_call: TRBV19; cdr3_length: 14; j_call: -
cdr3_aa: CAWSARDFGYGYTF; v_call: TRBV30; cdr3_length: 14; j_call: TRBJ1-2
cdr3_aa: CASSQDLGSGVRRETQYF; v_call: TRBV4-1; cdr3_length: 18; j_call: TRBJ2-5
cdr3_aa: CAWRGQGFGPQHF; v_call: TRBV30; cdr3_length: 13; j_call: TRBJ1-5
cdr3_aa: CAISGNNDRERTYEQYF; v_call: TRBV10-3; cdr3_length: 17; j_call: TRBJ2-7
cdr3_aa: CASSQDPAGGIYNEQFF; v_call: TRBV4-2; cdr3_length: 17; j_call: TRBJ2-1
cdr3_aa: CASSQDTLAAWSQYF; v_call: TRBV4-1; cdr3_length: 15; j_call: TRBJ2-3
cdr3_aa: CASSSLGGQGGLQETQYF; v_call: TRBV28; cdr3_length: 18; j_call: TRBJ2-5
cdr3_aa: CASSLATGTGELFF; v_call: TRBV27; cdr3_length: 14; j_call: TRBJ2-2
cdr3_aa: CASSQRTGLGSYEQYF; v_call: TRBV5-1; cdr3_length: 16; j_call: TRBJ2-7
cdr3_aa: CASSQSGTGIYEQYF; v_call: TRBV4-1; cdr3_length: 15; j_call: TRBJ2-7
cdr3_aa: CSVPDGTYEQYF; v_call: TRBV29-1; cdr3_length: 12; j_call: TRBJ2-7
cdr3_aa: CATRRLGGGETQYF; v_call: TRBV7-9; cdr3_length: 14; j_call: TRBJ2-5
cdr3_aa: CASRSGISTEAFF; v_call: TRBV2; cdr3_length: 13; j_call: TRBJ1-1
cdr3_aa: CASSQDGYEQYF; v_call: TRBV4-1; cdr3_length: 12; j_call: TRBJ2-7
cdr3_aa: CASSLARGGTQYF; v_call: TRBV7-2; cdr3_length: 13; j_call: TRBJ2-5
cdr3_aa: CASSGTGGDQPQHF; v_call: TRBV18; cdr3_length: 14; j_call: TRBJ1-5